The clone carrying this T cell receptor beta chain has a count of ten or more. Its cognate antigen is unknown. The record originates from a study of T-cell reconstitution after alpha-beta-depleted transplantation in children. Study-level findings and limits: About two months after transplant, alpha-beta T cells reportedly came from several hundred expanded graft clones. Certain patients had high TCRbeta diversity at day 60, and it came from recipient T cells and thymic progenitors that survived. A year had passed since transplant, and T-cell counts and diversity by then came mostly from newly produced T cells.

Germline V CDR1 and CDR2: MNHEY, SVGAGI. The CDR3 sequence is 15 residues long. V lost 2 bases and J 1 base, leaving 11 bases between the germline ends. Unique molecular identifiers featured in how the TCRbeta library was prepared. TCRdb reprocessed the PCR reads with MiXCR, giving one entry per CDR3 protein. The table records 180,000 or so distinct CDR3 sequences, 5% to 6.5% of them present only once. The TCR sequence derives from a girl under two years old with combined immunodeficiency, due to receive a stem cell transplant. The rearrangement uses TRBV6-5 and TRBJ2-5; possibly TRBD1 for D (6 bases). This specimen consisted of PBMCs, obtained before TCRalphabeta/CD19-depleted stem cell transplant. This CDR3 is CASSYNRAAQETQYF. CDR3 nucleotide sequence: TGTGCCAGCAGTTACAACAGGGCGGCCCAAGAGACCCAGTACTTC.